Following are 16 T cell receptor beta chains from one sample sequenced in a study of PD-1 blockade in classical Hodgkin lymphoma. Method: immunoSEQ multiplex PCR; TCRdb's copy keeps in-frame clones and lacks some. The sample records about 97,000 clones, over 70% being singletons. Following autologous stem cell transplantation, relapse occurred in every patient, and exposure to brentuximab vedotin varied. The sample here was peripheral blood mononuclear cells (PBMCs), taken at baseline. All receptors come from a human donor with classical Hodgkin lymphoma.

This rearrangement joins TRBV7-8 to TRBJ2-2; 11 nucleotides align to TRBD2. The CDR3 length is 18 residues. Trimming cost V 8 bases and J 4 bases; bases outside gene matches: 15. Germline V CDR1 and CDR2: SGHVS, FQNEAQ. This CDR3 reads CASLPARRLAGITGELFF. In DNA, the CDR3 is TGTGCCAGCCTCCCTGCCAGGCGACTAGCGGGAATCACCGGGGAGCTGTTTTTT. Full variable domain (outside the CDR3, taken from reference TRBV7-8 and TRBJ2-2): GAGVSQSPRYKVAKRGQDVALRCDPISGHVSLFWYQQALGQGPEFLTYFQNEAQLDKSGLPSDRFFAERPEGSVSTLKIQRTQQEDSAVYLCASLPARRLAGITGELFFGEGSRLTVL.

The V call is TRBV5-6, the J call TRBJ1-2; D might be TRBD1 (5 bases). CDR3 length: 16 residues. Per the germline V gene, CDR1 is SGHDT and CDR2 is YYEEEE. V lost 0 bases, J lost 6 bases, and 18 bases lay in between. Written as DNA, the CDR3 is TGTGCCAGCAGCTTGGCCGGCAGGGTAGAGGATGATGGCTACACCTTC. Amino acid sequence: CASSLAGRVEDDGYTF.

V is TRBV19 and J is TRBJ1-2, with 7 bases fitting TRBD1. CDR1 is LNHDA, CDR2 SQIVND, per germline (reference sequence). This CDR3 has 14 residues. J was trimmed by 4 bases and V by 7 bases; bases with no gene match: 9. The CDR3 sequence: CASKELQGSYGYTF. The DNA of the CDR3 is TGTGCCAGTAAGGAACTACAGGGGTCCTATGGCTACACCTTC.

This chain links TRBV5-1 with TRBJ1-1; perhaps TRBD1 as D (5 bases). V lost 3 bases, J lost 4 bases, and 13 bases lay in between. Germline CDR1 SGHRS, CDR2 YFSETQ. The CDR3 runs to 14 residues. The CDR3 here is CASSSAGRGTEAFF. CDR3 coding DNA: TGCGCCAGCAGCTCAGCAGGGCGGGGCACTGAAGCTTTCTTT. Complete variable domain (other parts from reference TRBV5-1 and TRBJ1-1): KAGVTQTPRYLIKTRGQQVTLSCSPISGHRSVSWYQQTPGQGLQFLFEYFSETQRNKGNFPGRFSGRQFSNSRSEMNVSTLELGDSALYLCASSSAGRGTEAFFGQGTRLTVV.

This chain uses TRBV5-1 with TRBJ1-6, with 7 bases lining up with TRBD1. The V and J ends lost 2 bases and 3 bases, in that order; junction bases with no gene match: 5. Germline CDR1 and CDR2: SGHRS and YFSETQ. The CDR3 extends over 16 amino acids. CDR3 nucleotides: TGCGCCAGCAGCTTCTTAGGGACAGACTATAATTCACCCCTCCACTTT. Its protein product is CASSFLGTDYNSPLHF.

This clone has only one observation. The gene calls are TRBV5-4 and TRBJ1-6, with 7 bases lining up with TRBD1. Per the germline V gene, CDR1 is SGHNT and CDR2 is YYREEE (reference sequence). Trimming took 4 bases from V and 4 from J; bases not matched to a gene: 8. The CDR3 is 16 amino acids. CDR3 sequence: CASSTFYRGYNSPLHF. In DNA form, the CDR3 reads TGTGCCAGCAGCACCTTTTACAGGGGTTATAATTCACCCCTCCACTTT.

Here the CDR3 DNA reads TGCAGCGTTGACCTATTGGGGACTAGCGGGACCCACGAGCAGTACTTC. Amino acids: CSVDLLGTSGTHEQYF. The chain couples TRBV29-1 to TRBJ2-7; 13 bases are a match to TRBD2. Germline assignment: CDR1 SQVTM and CDR2 ANQGSEA. CDR3 length equals 16 residues. V lost 3 bases, J lost 5 bases, and 10 bases stayed unmatched.

The chain is built from TRBV11-3 and TRBJ2-5; either TRBD1 or TRBD2 may fit D (7 bases each). The CDR3 is 14 residues long. The V end lost 5 bases, the J end lost 5 bases, and 15 bases lay between the germline ends. Germline CDR1 SGHNT, CDR2 YENEEA. The CDR3 nucleotides are TGTGCCAGCAGCCAGGGGGGGACAATGGAGACCCAGTACTTC. Its translation: CASSQGGTMETQYF.

The rearrangement links TRBV11-2 to TRBJ2-7; TRBD1 is a possible D gene (5 bases). CDR1 and CDR2 from the germline V gene are SGHAT and FQNNGV. The CDR3 extends over 13 amino acids. V lost 3 bases to trimming and J lost 2 bases, with 8 bases between them. The CDR3: CASSFRVTYEQYF. The DNA for the CDR3 is TGTGCCAGCAGCTTCAGGGTGACCTACGAGCAGTACTTC.

The genes are TRBV18 and TRBJ2-3, with D possibly being TRBD2 (6 bases). The germline CDR1 and CDR2 sequences are KGHSH and LQKENI. V lost 1 base and J 0 bases, leaving 17 bases between the germline ends. The length of the CDR3 is 18 residues. The CDR3 loop reads CASSPLSAGLGSTDTQYF. The DNA for the CDR3 is TGTGCCAGCTCACCACTGTCGGCGGGACTGGGTAGCACAGATACGCAGTATTTT.

The chain employs TRBV5-1 and TRBJ2-7, with D perhaps TRBD2 (6 bases). The CDR3 has 19 residues. Trimming left V 1 base short and J 3 bases short, with 26 bases between. Germline V gene sequence: CDR1 SGHRS, CDR2 YFSETQ. The CDR3 region has the DNA TGCGCCAGCAGCTTGTCATGGGGGGACCCGTCTTTAACCCTCTACGAGCAGTACTTC. Amino acid sequence: CASSLSWGDPSLTLYEQYF. The variable domain in full, completed from reference TRBV5-1 and TRBJ2-7, reads KAGVTQTPRYLIKTRGQQVTLSCSPISGHRSVSWYQQTPGQGLQFLFEYFSETQRNKGNFPGRFSGRQFSNSRSEMNVSTLELGDSALYLCASSLSWGDPSLTLYEQYFGPGTRLTVT.

The chain couples TRBV7-8 to TRBJ1-2, with 11 bases matching TRBD1. Germline CDR1 is SGHVS and CDR2 is FQNEAQ. This CDR3 region has 15 residues. The ends lost 5 bases at V and 8 bases at J; junction bases unmatched: 10. DNA for the CDR3: TGTGCCAGCAGCATCGGGCCGGGACAGGGGGTAGGCTACACCTTC. Encoded protein: CASSIGPGQGVGYTF. The whole variable domain, filled in from reference TRBV7-8 and TRBJ1-2, reads GAGVSQSPRYKVAKRGQDVALRCDPISGHVSLFWYQQALGQGPEFLTYFQNEAQLDKSGLPSDRFFAERPEGSVSTLKIQRTQQEDSAVYLCASSIGPGQGVGYTFGSGTRLTVV.

The DNA of the CDR3 is TGTGCCAGCGCCCGCTCGGGACTAGCGATCACCGGGGAGCTGTTTTTT. As protein: CASARSGLAITGELFF. The chain has TRBV19 and TRBJ2-2; 10 bases map to TRBD2. Germline V CDR1 and CDR2: LNHDA, SQIVND (reference sequence). V lost 9 bases, J lost 4 bases, and 11 bases stayed unmatched. The CDR3 consists of 16 residues.

About this clone: Different DNA sequences within this sample yield the same CDR3. The chain is built from TRBV6-4 and TRBJ1-1; 7 positions match TRBD1. V dropped 5 bases and J dropped 1; count of bases not matched to a gene: 1. CDR3 length: 13 amino acids. Germline CDR1 reads MRHNA; CDR2 reads SNTAGT. CDR3 bases: TGTGCCAGCAGTCGACAGGGGAACACTGAAGCTTTCTTT. Amino acids: CASSRQGNTEAFF.

This chain uses TRBV18 with TRBJ2-1, with 11 bases identical to TRBD2. V shed 4 bases and J 8 bases; nucleotides not matched to a gene: 10. Germline V gene data show CDR1 as KGHSH and CDR2 as LQKENI. This CDR3 region has 16 residues. The CDR3: CASSRPGLAAQDEQFF. CDR3 bases: TGTGCCAGCTCACGACCGGGACTAGCGGCTCAGGATGAGCAGTTCTTC. The full variable domain, completed using reference TRBV18 and TRBJ2-1, is NAGVMQNPRHLVRRRGQEARLRCSPMKGHSHVYWYRQLPEEGLKFMVYLQKENIIDESGMPKERFSAEFPKEGPSILRIQQVVRGDSAAYFCASSRPGLAAQDEQFFGPGTRLTVL.

The chain uses TRBV14 and TRBJ1-6; D is ambiguous. V lost 2 bases to trimming and J lost 8 bases, with 7 bases between them. The CDR3 is 13 amino acids. Germline CDR1 reads SGHDN; CDR2 reads FVKESK. DNA of the CDR3: TGTGCCAGCAGCCAACGTCTAGATTCACCCCTCCACTTT. Its translation: CASSQRLDSPLHF.